This T cell receptor beta chain was captured by sequencing in a study of blood T cell repertoires in COVID-19. Across the whole study: COVID-19 samples from acute and convalescent phases originated in the United States, Italy and Spain. Sample material is recorded as cDNA or gDNA derived from T cells, B-cell-depleted T cells, or PBMCs.

This CDR3 region has 15 residues. Germline V gives CDR1 SEHNR, CDR2 FQNEAQ (reference sequence). With 6 bases clipped from V and 2 bases from J, the junction kept 7 bases outside the gene matches. Per the authors' pipeline: It was from reference gene primer amplification that nucleated cell counts were estimated. Repertoires were generated with immunoSEQ multiplex PCR, while TCRdb's copy carries only in-frame clones and drops some. The V and J calls and clone size were taken over from that table, and D and trimming were inferred from the DNA. This sample carries approximately 230,000 clones, 75% to 90% of them seen once, and the ten largest clones take over 6%.

The material sequenced was PBMCs or T cells enriched from blood (not recorded which). This TCR was sampled from a woman younger than 45 with acute COVID-19. The chain links TRBV7-9 to TRBJ2-3; 8 nucleotides agree with TRBD2. CDR3 DNA sequence: TGTGCCAGCAGTAAGAGCGGGGGACTCACAGATACGCAGTATTTT. This sequence encodes CASSKSGGLTDTQYF.